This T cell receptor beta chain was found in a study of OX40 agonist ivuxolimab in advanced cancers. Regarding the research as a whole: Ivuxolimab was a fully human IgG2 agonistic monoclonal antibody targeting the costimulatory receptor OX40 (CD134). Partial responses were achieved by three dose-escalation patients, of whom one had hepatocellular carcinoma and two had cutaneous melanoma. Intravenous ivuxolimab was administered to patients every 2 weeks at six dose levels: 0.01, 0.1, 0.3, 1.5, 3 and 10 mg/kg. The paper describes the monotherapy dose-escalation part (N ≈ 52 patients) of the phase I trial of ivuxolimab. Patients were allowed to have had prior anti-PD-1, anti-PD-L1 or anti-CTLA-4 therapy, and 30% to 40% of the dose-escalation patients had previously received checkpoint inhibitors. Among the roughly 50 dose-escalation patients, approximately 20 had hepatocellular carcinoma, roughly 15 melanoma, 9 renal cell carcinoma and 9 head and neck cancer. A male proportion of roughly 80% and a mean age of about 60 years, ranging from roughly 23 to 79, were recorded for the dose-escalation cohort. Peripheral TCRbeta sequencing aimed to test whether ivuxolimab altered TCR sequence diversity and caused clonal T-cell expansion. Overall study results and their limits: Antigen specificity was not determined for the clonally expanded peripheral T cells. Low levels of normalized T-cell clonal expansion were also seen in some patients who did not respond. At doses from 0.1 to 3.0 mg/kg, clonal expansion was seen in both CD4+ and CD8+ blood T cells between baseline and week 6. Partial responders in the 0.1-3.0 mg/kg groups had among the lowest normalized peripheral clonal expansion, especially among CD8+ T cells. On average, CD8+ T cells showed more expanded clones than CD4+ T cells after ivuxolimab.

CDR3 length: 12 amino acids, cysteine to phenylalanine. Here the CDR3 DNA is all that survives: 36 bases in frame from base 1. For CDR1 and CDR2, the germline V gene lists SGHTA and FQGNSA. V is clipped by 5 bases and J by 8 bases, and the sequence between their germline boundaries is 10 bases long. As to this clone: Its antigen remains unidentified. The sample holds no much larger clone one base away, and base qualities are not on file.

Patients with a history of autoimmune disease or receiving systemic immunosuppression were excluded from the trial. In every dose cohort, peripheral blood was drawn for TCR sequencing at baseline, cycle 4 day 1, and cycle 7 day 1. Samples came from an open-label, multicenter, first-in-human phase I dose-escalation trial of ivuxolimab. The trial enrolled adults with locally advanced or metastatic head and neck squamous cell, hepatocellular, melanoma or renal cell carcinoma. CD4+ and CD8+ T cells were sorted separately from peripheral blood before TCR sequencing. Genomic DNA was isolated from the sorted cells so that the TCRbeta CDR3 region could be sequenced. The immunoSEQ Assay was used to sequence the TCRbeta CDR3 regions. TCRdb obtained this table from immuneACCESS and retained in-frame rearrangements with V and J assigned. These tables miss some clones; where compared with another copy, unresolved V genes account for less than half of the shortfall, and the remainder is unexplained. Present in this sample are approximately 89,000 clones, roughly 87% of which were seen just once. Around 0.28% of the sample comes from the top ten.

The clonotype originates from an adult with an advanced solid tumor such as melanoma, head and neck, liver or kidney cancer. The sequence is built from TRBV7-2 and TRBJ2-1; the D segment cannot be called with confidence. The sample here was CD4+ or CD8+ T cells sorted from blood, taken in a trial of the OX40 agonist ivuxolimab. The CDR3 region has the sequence CASSPSFYEQFF. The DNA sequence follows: TGTGCCAGCAGCCCATCCTTTTATGAGCAGTTCTTC.